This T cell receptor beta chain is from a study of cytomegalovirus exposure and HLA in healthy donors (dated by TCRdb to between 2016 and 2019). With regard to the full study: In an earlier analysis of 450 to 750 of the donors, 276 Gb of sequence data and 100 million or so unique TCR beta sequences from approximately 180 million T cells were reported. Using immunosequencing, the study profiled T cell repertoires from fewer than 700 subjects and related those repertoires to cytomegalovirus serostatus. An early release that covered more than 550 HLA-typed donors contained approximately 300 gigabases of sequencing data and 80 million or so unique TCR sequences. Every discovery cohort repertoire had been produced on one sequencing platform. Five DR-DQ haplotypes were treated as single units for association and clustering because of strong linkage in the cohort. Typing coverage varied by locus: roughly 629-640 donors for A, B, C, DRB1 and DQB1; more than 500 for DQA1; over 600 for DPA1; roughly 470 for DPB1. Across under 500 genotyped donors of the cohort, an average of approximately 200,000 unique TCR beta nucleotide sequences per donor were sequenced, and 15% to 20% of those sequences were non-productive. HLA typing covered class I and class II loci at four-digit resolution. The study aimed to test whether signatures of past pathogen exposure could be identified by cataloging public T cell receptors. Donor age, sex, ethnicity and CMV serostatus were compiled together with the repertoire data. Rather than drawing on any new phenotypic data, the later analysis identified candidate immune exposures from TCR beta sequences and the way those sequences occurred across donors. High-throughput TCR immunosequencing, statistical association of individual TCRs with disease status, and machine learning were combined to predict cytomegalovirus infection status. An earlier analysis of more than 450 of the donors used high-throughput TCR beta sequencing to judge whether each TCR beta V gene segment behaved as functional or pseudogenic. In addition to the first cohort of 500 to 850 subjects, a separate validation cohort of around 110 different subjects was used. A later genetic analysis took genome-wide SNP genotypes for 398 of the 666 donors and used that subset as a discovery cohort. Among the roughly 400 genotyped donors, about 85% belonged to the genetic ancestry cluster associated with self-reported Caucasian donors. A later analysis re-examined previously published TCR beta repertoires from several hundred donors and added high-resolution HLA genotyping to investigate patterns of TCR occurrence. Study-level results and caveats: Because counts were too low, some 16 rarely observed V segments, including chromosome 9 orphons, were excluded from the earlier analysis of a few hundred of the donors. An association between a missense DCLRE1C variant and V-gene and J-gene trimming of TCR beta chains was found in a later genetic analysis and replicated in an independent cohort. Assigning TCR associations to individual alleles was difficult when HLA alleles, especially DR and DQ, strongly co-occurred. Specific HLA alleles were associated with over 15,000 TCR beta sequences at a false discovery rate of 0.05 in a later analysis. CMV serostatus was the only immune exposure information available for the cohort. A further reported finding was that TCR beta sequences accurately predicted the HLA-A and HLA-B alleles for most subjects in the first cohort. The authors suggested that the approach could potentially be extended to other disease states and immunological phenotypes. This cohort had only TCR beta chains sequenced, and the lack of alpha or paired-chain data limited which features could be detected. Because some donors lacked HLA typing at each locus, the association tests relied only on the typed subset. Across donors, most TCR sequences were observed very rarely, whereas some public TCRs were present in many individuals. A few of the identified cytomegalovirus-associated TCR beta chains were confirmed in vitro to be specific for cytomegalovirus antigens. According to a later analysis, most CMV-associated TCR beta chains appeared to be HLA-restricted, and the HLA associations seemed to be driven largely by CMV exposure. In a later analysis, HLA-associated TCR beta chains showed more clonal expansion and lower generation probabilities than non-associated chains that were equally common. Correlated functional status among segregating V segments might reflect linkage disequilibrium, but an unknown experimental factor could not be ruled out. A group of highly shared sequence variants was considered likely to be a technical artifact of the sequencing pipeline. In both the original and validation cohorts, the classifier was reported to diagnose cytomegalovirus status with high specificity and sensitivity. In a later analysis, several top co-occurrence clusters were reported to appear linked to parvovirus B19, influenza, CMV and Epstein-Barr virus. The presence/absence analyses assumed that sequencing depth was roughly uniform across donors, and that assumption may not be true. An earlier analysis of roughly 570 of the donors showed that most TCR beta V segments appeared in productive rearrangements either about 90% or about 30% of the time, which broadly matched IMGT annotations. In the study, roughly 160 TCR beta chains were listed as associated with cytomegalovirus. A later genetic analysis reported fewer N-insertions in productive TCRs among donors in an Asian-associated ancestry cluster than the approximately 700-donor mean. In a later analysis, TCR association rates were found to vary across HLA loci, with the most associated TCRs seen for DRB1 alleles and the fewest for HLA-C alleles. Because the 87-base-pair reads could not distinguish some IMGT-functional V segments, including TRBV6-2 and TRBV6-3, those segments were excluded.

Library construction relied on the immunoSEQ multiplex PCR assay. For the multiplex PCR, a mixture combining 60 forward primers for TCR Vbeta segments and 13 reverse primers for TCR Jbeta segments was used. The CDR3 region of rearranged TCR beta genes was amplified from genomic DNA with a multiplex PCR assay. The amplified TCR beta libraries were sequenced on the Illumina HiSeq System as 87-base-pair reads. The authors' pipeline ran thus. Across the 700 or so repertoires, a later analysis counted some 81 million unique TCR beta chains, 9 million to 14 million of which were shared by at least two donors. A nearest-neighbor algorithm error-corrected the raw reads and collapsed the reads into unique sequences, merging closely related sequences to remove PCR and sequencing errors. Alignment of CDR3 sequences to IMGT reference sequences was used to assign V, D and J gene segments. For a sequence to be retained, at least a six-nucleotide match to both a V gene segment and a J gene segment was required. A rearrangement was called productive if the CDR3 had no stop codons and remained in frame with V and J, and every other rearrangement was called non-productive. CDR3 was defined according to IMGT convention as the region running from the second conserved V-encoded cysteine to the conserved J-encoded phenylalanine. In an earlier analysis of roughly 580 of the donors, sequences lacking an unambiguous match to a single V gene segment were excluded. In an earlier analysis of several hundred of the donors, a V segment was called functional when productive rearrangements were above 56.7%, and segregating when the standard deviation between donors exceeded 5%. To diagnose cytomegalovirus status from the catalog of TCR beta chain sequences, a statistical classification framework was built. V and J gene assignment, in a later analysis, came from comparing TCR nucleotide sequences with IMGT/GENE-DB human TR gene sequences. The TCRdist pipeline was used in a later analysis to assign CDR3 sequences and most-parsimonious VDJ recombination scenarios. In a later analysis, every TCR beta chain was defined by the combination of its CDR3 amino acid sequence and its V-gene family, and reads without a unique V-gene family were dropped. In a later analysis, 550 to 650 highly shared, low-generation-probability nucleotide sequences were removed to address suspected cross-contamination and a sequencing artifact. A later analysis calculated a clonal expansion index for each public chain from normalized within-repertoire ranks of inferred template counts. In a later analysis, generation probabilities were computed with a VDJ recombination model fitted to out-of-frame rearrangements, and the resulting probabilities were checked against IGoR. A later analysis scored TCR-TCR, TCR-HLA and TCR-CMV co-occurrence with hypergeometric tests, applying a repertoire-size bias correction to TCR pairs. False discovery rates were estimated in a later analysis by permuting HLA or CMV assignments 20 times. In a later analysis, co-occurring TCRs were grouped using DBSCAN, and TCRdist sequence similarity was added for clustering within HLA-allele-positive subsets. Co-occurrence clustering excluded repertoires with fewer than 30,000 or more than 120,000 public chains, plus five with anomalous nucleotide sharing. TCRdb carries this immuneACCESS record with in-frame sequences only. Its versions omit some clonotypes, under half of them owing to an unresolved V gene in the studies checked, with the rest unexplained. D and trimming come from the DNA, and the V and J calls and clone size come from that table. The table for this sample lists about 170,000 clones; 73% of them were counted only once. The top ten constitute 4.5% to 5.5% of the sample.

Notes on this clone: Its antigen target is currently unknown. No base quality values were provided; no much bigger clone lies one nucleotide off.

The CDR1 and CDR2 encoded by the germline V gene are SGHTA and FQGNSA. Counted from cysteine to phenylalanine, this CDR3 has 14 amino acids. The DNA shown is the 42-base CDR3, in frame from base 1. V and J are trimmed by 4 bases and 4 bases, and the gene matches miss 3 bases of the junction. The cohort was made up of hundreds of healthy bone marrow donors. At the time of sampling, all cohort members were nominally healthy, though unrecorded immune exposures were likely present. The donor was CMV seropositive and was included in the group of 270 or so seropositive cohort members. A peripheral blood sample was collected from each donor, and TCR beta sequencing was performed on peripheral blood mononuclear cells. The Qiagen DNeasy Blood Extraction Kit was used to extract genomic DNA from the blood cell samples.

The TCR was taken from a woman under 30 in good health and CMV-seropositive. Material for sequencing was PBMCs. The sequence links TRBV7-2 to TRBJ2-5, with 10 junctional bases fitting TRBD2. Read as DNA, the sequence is TGTGCCAGCAGCTCTTCTAGCGGGGGAGAGACCCAGTACTTC. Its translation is CASSSSSGGETQYF. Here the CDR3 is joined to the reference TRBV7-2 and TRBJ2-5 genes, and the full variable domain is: GAGVSQSPSNKVTEKGKDVELRCDPISGHTALYWYRQSLGQGLEFLIYFQGNSAPDKSGLPSDRFSAERTGGSVSTLTIQRTQQEDSAVYLCASSSSSGGETQYFGPGTRLLVL.